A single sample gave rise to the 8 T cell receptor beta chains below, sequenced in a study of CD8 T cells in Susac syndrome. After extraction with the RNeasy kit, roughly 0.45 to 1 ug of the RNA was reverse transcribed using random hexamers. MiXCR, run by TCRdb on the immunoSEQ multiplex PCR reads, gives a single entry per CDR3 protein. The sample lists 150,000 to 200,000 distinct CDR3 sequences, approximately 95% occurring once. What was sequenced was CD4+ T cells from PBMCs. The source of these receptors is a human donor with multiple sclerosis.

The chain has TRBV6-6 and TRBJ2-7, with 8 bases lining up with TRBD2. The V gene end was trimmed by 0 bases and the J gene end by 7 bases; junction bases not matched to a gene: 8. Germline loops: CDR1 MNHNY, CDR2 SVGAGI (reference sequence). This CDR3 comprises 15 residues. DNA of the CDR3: TGTGCCAGCAGTTACTCCTCGGCGGGAGGAAGTGAGCAGTACTTC. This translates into CASSYSSAGGSEQYF.

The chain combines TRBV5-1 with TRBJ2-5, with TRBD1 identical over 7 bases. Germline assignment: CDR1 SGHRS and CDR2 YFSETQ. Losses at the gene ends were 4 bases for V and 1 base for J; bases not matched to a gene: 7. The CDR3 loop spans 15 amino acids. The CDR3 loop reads CASSPGQEIQETQYF. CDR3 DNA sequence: TGCGCCAGCAGCCCAGGACAGGAGATCCAAGAGACCCAGTACTTC.

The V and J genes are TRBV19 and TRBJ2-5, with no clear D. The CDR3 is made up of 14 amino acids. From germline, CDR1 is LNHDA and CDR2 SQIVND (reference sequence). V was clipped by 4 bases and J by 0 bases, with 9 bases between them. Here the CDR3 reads CASSNPQYQETQYF. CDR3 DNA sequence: TGTGCCAGTAGTAATCCTCAGTACCAAGAGACCCAGTACTTC.

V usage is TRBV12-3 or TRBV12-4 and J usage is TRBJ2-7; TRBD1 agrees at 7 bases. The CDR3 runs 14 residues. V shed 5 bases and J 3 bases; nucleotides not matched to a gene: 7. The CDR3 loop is CASSPTTGYYEQYF. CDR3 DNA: TGTGCCAGCAGTCCGACGACAGGGTACTACGAGCAGTACTTC.

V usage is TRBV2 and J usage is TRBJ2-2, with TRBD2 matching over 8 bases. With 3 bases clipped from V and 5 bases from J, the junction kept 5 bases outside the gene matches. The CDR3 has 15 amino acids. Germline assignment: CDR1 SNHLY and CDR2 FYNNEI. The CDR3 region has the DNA TGTGCCAGCAGTGAGGGGTTAGCGGGGACCGGGGAGCTGTTTTTT. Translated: CASSEGLAGTGELFF.

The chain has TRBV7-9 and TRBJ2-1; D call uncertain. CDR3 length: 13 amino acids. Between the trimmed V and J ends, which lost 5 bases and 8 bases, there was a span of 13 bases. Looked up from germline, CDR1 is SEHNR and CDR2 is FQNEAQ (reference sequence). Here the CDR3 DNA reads TGTGCCAGCAGCCCCACCCGTCGGGATGAGCAGTTCTTC. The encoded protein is CASSPTRRDEQFF.

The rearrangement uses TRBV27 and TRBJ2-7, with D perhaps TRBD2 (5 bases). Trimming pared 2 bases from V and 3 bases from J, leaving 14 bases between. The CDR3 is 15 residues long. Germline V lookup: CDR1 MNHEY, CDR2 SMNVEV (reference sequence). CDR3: CASSLKVGSFYEQYF. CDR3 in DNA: TGTGCCAGCAGTTTAAAGGTAGGGAGTTTCTACGAGCAGTACTTC.

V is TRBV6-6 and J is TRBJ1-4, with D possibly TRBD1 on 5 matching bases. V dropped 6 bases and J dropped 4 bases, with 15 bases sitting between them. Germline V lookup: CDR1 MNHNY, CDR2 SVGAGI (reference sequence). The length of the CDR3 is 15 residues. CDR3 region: CASRPQVQGNEKLFF. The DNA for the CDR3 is TGTGCCAGCAGACCACAGGTCCAAGGTAATGAAAAACTGTTTTTT.